This T cell receptor beta chain was captured in a study of blood T cell repertoires in COVID-19. J lost 0 bases, V lost 3 bases, and 5 bases had no gene match. Germline CDR1 and CDR2: LNHDA and SQIVND (reference sequence). The CDR3 covers 16 residues. TCRdb's copy holds only in-frame clones and misses some; the assay was immunoSEQ multiplex PCR. The sample has hundreds of thousands of clones, around nine tenths seen once. Source material: peripheral blood. This receptor was identified in a man in his forties or fifties with acute or convalescent COVID-19. The rearrangement joins TRBV19 to TRBJ1-2; 9 bases fit TRBD1. As DNA, the CDR3 is TGTGCCAGTAGTATCCGGGACAGGGCGCCTAACTATGGCTACACCTTC. Translated: CASSIRDRAPNYGYTF.